The 13 T cell receptor beta chains below were found in one sample sequenced in a study of blood T cell repertoires in COVID-19. Clones were read by immunoSEQ multiplex PCR, and TCRdb kept only the in-frame ones, dropping some. The table records about 150,000 clones, approximately 87% of them present only once. Sequencing used peripheral blood. All receptors come from a man aged 80 or over with acute or convalescent COVID-19.

This chain uses TRBV10-3 with TRBJ2-3, with TRBD2 matching 12 bases. Germline V gene sequence: CDR1 ENHRY, CDR2 SYGVKD. V gave up 5 bases and J gave up 5 bases; unmatched junction bases: 8. CDR3 length: 16 residues. DNA for the CDR3: TGTGCCATCAGTAACGTGACTAGCGGGGGAGTAGATACGCAGTATTTT. Residues: CAISNVTSGGVDTQYF.

The chain couples TRBV5-1 to TRBJ2-2; the match to TRBD1 covers 7 bases. The CDR3 runs 15 residues. Per germline, CDR1 SGHRS and CDR2 YFSETQ. V was clipped by 5 bases and J by 3 bases; unmatched bases: 7. This CDR3 reads CASRTTGAYTGELFF. Written as DNA, the CDR3 is TGCGCCAGCAGGACAACAGGGGCGTACACCGGGGAGCTGTTTTTT.

V is TRBV5-1 and J is TRBJ2-7; no reliable D call. Germline CDR1 and CDR2: SGHRS and YFSETQ. V shed 0 bases and J shed 7 bases, with 11 bases lying between them. The CDR3 is 13 amino acids. CDR3 sequence: CASSLVSPKEQYF. The CDR3 bases are TGCGCCAGCAGCTTGGTCTCTCCTAAGGAGCAGTACTTC.

This clone was seen a single time. V and J are TRBV24-1 and TRBJ1-5, with a tentative D call TRBD1 (5 bases). There are 17 residues in the CDR3. Trimming removed 10 bases from V and 2 bases from J, with 23 bases in between. The germline V gene has CDR1 KGHDR and CDR2 SFDVKD. The CDR3 bases are TGTGCCACTACCGTTAATTGGAGCGGGGGAGGCAATCAGCCCCAGCATTTT. It encodes CATTVNWSGGGNQPQHF.

The genes are TRBV5-1 and TRBJ2-7; 10 bases fit TRBD2. J gave up 2 bases and V 7 bases, and 9 bases lay outside the gene matches. CDR1 is SGHRS and CDR2 is YFSETQ in the germline V gene. The CDR3 runs 15 residues. The CDR3 spells CASGEVGLATYEQYF. DNA for the CDR3: TGCGCCAGCGGGGAAGTGGGACTAGCGACCTACGAGCAGTACTTC.

V and J are TRBV5-4 and TRBJ1-3, with D unresolved. The V end lost 0 bases, the J end lost 2 bases, and 6 bases lay between the germline ends. Germline CDR1 and CDR2: SGHNT and YYREEE (reference sequence). The CDR3 extends over 14 amino acids. The CDR3, as DNA: TGTGCCAGCAGCTTGGGCGTTGCTGGAAACACCATATATTTT. It translates to CASSLGVAGNTIYF.

V is TRBV30 and J is TRBJ1-2, with D perhaps TRBD1 (6 bases). This CDR3 has 13 amino acids. Trimming took off 5 bases at V and 4 bases at J, with 14 bases between the two ends. Germline-derived CDR1 and CDR2 are GTSNPN and SVGIG (reference sequence). The CDR3 protein is CAWARQASYGYTF. CDR3 DNA: TGTGCCTGGGCCCGACAGGCCTCCTATGGCTACACCTTC.

This clone was picked up one time. V usage is TRBV5-6 and J usage is TRBJ2-5; tentative D call: TRBD2 (5 bases). Germline CDR1 and CDR2: SGHDT and YYEEEE. The CDR3 has 14 amino acids. Trimming removed 2 bases from V and 1 base from J, with 9 bases in between. CDR3: CASSFGVAQETQYF. The CDR3, as DNA: TGTGCCAGCAGCTTCGGGGTTGCCCAAGAGACCCAGTACTTC.

The chain has TRBV24-1 and TRBJ2-2; TRBD2 matches 7 bases. Unmatched junction bases numbered 8, after V lost 2 bases and J lost 9 bases. From germline, CDR1 is KGHDR and CDR2 SFDVKD. This CDR3 region has 15 residues. The CDR3 here is CATSDSSGDPRELFF. The CDR3 DNA follows: TGTGCCACCAGTGATTCGAGCGGGGACCCCCGGGAGCTGTTTTTT.

The genes are TRBV28 and TRBJ2-7; D gene unclear. With 6 bases removed from V and 3 bases from J, the gap between germline ends came to 6 bases. This CDR3 is built from 11 residues. Germline values: CDR1 MDHEN, CDR2 SYDVKM. The CDR3 DNA sequence: TGTGCCAGCAGGAGTTTCTACGAGCAGTACTTC. It translates to CASRSFYEQYF.

V usage is TRBV7-2 and J usage is TRBJ2-7; tentatively, D is TRBD1 (6 bases). Trimming shortened V by 4 bases and J by 2 bases, and 12 bases separated the two germline ends. CDR1 and CDR2 (germline): SGHTA, FQGNSA. The CDR3 contains 14 residues. CDR3 DNA: TGTGCCAGCAGCTACCTGGACAGCCCCTACGAGCAGTACTTC. Translated, it gives CASSYLDSPYEQYF.

This chain's CDR3 is CATRGRGGQRNQPQHF. In nucleotides, the CDR3 is TGTGCCACTAGGGGGAGAGGGGGACAACGCAATCAGCCCCAGCATTTT. V and J are TRBV19 and TRBJ1-5; tentatively, D is TRBD1 (6 bases). In germline, CDR1 is LNHDA, CDR2 SQIVND (reference sequence). The CDR3 spans 16 residues. V lost 10 bases to trimming and J lost 2 bases, with 21 bases between them. The whole variable domain, remainder taken from reference TRBV19 and TRBJ1-5, is DGGITQSPKYLFRKEGQNVTLSCEQNLNHDAMYWYRQDPGQGLRLIYYSQIVNDFQKGDIAEGYSVSREKKESFPLTVTSAQKNPTAFYLCATRGRGGQRNQPQHFGDGTRLSIL.

This chain links TRBV5-4 with TRBJ2-6; a possible D gene is TRBD1 (7 bases). V was clipped by 4 bases and J by 0 bases, with 11 bases between them. This CDR3 comprises 16 residues. Germline loops: CDR1 SGHNT, CDR2 YYREEE (reference sequence). The DNA for the CDR3 is TGTGCCAGCAGCGCGGGGACAGACTCTGGGGCCAACGTCCTGACTTTC. Translating gives CASSAGTDSGANVLTF.